This T cell receptor (beta chain) was sequenced in a study of vaccination and CD4 T cells after COVID-19. Overall study: A vaccine, either BNT162b2 or mRNA-1273, was given to participants in two doses. Post-vaccine specimens were obtained a median approximately 70 days after dose two (range 14 to 241). Findings of the study overall: A median of roughly 87% of reactive clones, in convalescent patients, became evident only post-vaccination.

This sample's treatment: roughly 10-day PBMC culture with coronavirus spike peptide pools or control peptides (ViraFEST assay). Germline V gene lookup returns CDR1 MNHEY and CDR2 SMNVEV (reference sequence). V was pared by 6 bases and J by 4 bases, with 18 bases between. The CDR3 sequence is 15 residues long. Sequencing of DNA taken from cultured CD4+ T cells relied on the Oncomine TCR Beta short-read assay. MiXCR was run by TCRdb on the PCR reads, yielding one entry per CDR3 protein. There are 20,000 to 25,000 distinct CDR3 sequences in the sample; over 45% occur only once, and approximately 9.4% lies in the top ten. This clonotype has only a few counts. Its antigen remains unidentified.

The specimen sequenced was CD4+ T cells from blood, cultured in vitro. The chain employs TRBV27 and TRBJ1-2; no clear D gene. This receptor was identified in a human donor who had recovered from COVID-19. CDR3 sequence: CASSPSSPGIYGYTF. The CDR3 nucleotides read TGTGCCAGCAGCCCCTCTTCGCCCGGCATCTATGGCTACACCTTC.